One and the same sample provided the 24 T cell receptor beta chains below, sequenced in a study of monozygotic twins with inflammatory bowel disease. TCRdb reworked the 5' RACE reads into one entry per CDR3 protein, no DNA. This repertoire comprises some 170,000 distinct CDR3 sequences; its ten largest clones make up 2% to 3%. Input material: blood. The receptor set was obtained from a human donor with ulcerative colitis or Crohn's disease, or a healthy co-twin of an affected twin (not recorded which).

The chain carries TRBV18 and TRBJ2-7; TCRdb designates TRBD1, a call that cannot be tested without DNA. The CDR3 spans 14 residues. Germline CDR1 and CDR2: KGHSH and LQKENI. CDR3 protein: CASSPLGQGDEQYF.

The gene calls are TRBV11-2 and TRBJ1-6; the D gene TCRdb calls, TRBD1, cannot be checked with no DNA. This CDR3 comprises 19 residues. Germline loops: CDR1 SGHAT, CDR2 FQNNGV. The CDR3 protein is CASSVLPGQGVGGNSPLHF.

The V and J genes are TRBV2 and TRBJ2-3. CDR1 is SNHLY and CDR2 is FYNNEI in the germline V gene. The CDR3 runs to 14 residues. CDR3 sequence reads: CASSEVDRTDTQYF.

V and J are TRBV14 and TRBJ1-2; TCRdb's D call of TRBD1 is untestable without DNA. The V gene's germline CDR1 is SGHDN and CDR2 FVKESK. CDR3 size: 15 residues. The CDR3 loop is CASSQVRGVNYGYTF.

V usage is TRBV28 and J usage is TRBJ2-7; TCRdb reports TRBD2, a call that lacks DNA to check it against. CDR1 is MDHEN, CDR2 SYDVKM, per germline. The CDR3 covers 17 residues. The CDR3 reads CASSPPGFGGSTYEQYF.

V usage is TRBV7-3 and J usage is TRBJ2-1; no DNA is available, so the TRBD1 call from TCRdb remains unchecked. CDR1 and CDR2 (germline): SGHTA, FQGTGA. The CDR3 runs 16 residues. The CDR3 reads CASSLDSGPGYNEQFF. Together with reference TRBV7-3 and TRBJ2-1, the CDR3 gives the full variable domain: GAGVSQTPSNKVTEKGKYVELRCDPISGHTALYWYRQSLGQGPEFLIYFQGTGAADDSGLPNDRFFAVRPEGSVSTLKIQRTERGDSAVYLCASSLDSGPGYNEQFFGPGTRLTVL.

The chain couples TRBV19 to TRBJ2-1; TCRdb picks TRBD2, but there is no DNA to check that call. This CDR3 comprises 14 residues. Germline CDR1 is LNHDA and CDR2 is SQIVND (reference sequence). The CDR3 sequence is CASTPSGLYNEQFF.

V usage is TRBV20-1 and J usage is TRBJ1-1; absent DNA, TCRdb's TRBD1 call cannot be checked. The CDR3 runs to 13 residues. Germline V gives CDR1 DFQATT, CDR2 SNEGSKA (reference sequence). The CDR3: CSAQGGTNTEAFF.

The chain recombines TRBV7-9 with TRBJ2-7; TCRdb proposes TRBD1, but this gene call is untestable without DNA. This CDR3 is built from 14 residues. The germline V gene encodes CDR1 SEHNR and CDR2 FQNEAQ (reference sequence). The CDR3 spells CASSPTDTSYEQYF.

J is TRBJ2-2 and V is TRBV7-9; TCRdb names TRBD1, which stays unverified in the absence of DNA. The germline V gene has CDR1 SEHNR and CDR2 FQNEAQ (reference sequence). This CDR3 spans 13 amino acids. The CDR3 is CASSFSRAGELFF. Based on the CDR3 plus reference TRBV7-9 and TRBJ2-2, the full variable domain is DTGVSQNPRHKITKRGQNVTFRCDPISEHNRLYWYRQTLGQGPEFLTYFQNEAQLEKSRLLSDRFSAERPKGSFSTLEIQRTEQGDSAMYLCASSFSRAGELFFGEGSRLTVL.

The V gene is TRBV12-5, the J gene TRBJ2-7; TCRdb proposes TRBD2, but this gene call is untestable without DNA. CDR3 size: 13 residues. Germline CDR1 and CDR2: LGHNT and FRNRAP. Here the CDR3 reads CASGPDYSYEQYF.

This rearrangement joins TRBV10-3 to TRBJ2-4; no DNA is available, so the TRBD1 call from TCRdb remains unchecked. CDR1 and CDR2 (germline): ENHRY, SYGVKD. There are 13 residues in the CDR3. CDR3 in amino acids: CAISDGTENMQYF.

The rearrangement uses TRBV5-1 and TRBJ1-1; as DNA is missing, the TRBD1 call by TCRdb cannot be tested. The CDR3 has 18 residues. Germline V gene sequence: CDR1 SGHRS, CDR2 YFSETQ. CDR3 sequence: CASSSRPGQGVWTTEAFF.

The chain couples TRBV7-3 to TRBJ2-3; TCRdb gives TRBD2 as the D gene, but with no DNA this cannot be confirmed. The CDR3 covers 12 residues. Germline loops: CDR1 SGHTA, CDR2 FQGTGA. The CDR3 spells CASSHPPDTQYF.

This chain connects TRBV10-3 to TRBJ2-3; the D call from TCRdb, TRBD2, cannot be confirmed without DNA. This CDR3 region has 18 residues. The V gene's germline CDR1 is ENHRY and CDR2 SYGVKD. CDR3 amino acids: CAISGPRWLAGEGDTQYF.

The CDR3 protein is CASSYSNVVGFQETQYF. This chain connects TRBV6-5 to TRBJ2-5. The CDR3 extends over 17 amino acids. Germline V gene data show CDR1 as MNHEY and CDR2 as SVGAGI.

The chain uses TRBV20-1 and TRBJ2-1; TCRdb lists TRBD2, though no DNA is available to test this call. CDR1 DFQATT and CDR2 SNEGSKA come from the germline V gene (reference sequence). The CDR3 loop spans 15 amino acids. CDR3 region: CSARETSGSLEEQFF.

The chain links TRBV12-3 or TRBV12-4 to TRBJ2-7; without DNA, the TCRdb call of TRBD2 cannot be checked. The CDR3 covers 17 residues. The CDR3 loop is CATPRREEGDHSYEQYF.

The rearrangement links TRBV20-1 to TRBJ2-2; the TCRdb D gene call, TRBD2, has no DNA to confirm it. CDR1 and CDR2 (germline): DFQATT, SNEGSKA (reference sequence). This CDR3 comprises 19 residues. The CDR3 reads CSARGLRTSGGGNTGELFF.

The chain carries TRBV7-2 and TRBJ2-1; the D gene TCRdb calls, TRBD2, cannot be checked with no DNA. The germline gives CDR1 SGHTA, CDR2 FQGNSA. This CDR3 is 16 amino acids long. The CDR3 is CASSLGGGAGYNEQFF.

The genes are TRBV6-1 and TRBJ1-2. Germline values: CDR1 MNHNS, CDR2 SASEGT. The CDR3 runs 14 residues. Here the CDR3 reads CASSPIGTNYGYTF.

The genes are TRBV5-4 and TRBJ2-5. Germline V lookup: CDR1 SGHNT, CDR2 YYREEE (reference sequence). This CDR3 has 14 residues. The CDR3 loop is CASSSTGYQETQYF.

The chain uses TRBV5-6 and TRBJ2-1; no DNA is available, so the TRBD2 call from TCRdb remains unchecked. Germline CDR1 reads SGHDT; CDR2 reads YYEEEE. The CDR3 has 17 amino acids. The CDR3 loop reads CASSSPQAGVTYNEQFF. Based on the CDR3 plus reference TRBV5-6 and TRBJ2-1, the full variable domain is DAGVTQSPTHLIKTRGQQVTLRCSPKSGHDTVSWYQQALGQGPQFIFQYYEEEERQRGNFPDRFSGHQFPNYSSELNVNALLLGDSALYLCASSSPQAGVTYNEQFFGPGTRLTVL.

This rearrangement joins TRBV4-2 to TRBJ2-1; TCRdb indicates TRBD2, and absent DNA this call remains unverified. This CDR3 region has 14 residues. The germline V gene has CDR1 LGHNA and CDR2 YNFKEQ. This CDR3 is CASSQASGNNEQFF.